A single sample gave rise to the 9 T cell receptor beta chains below, sequenced in a study of regulatory T cells in long-lasting Graves disease. Specified time point: newly diagnosed GD, antithyroid drugs for less than 3 months. PBMC-derived RNA was used for the TCR library. TCR beta libraries were built with iRepertoire HTBI primers and Arm-PCR of CDR3 regions. Each CDR3 protein gets one entry after TCRdb re-called the multiplex PCR reads with MiXCR. This table has 400,000 to 500,000 distinct CDR3 sequences, 15% appearing once. This sample was shared with a second study, whose subject was T cells in Graves' hyperthyroidism and ophthalmopathy.

The source was peripheral blood mononuclear cells (PBMCs), collected at new diagnosis, from a patient treated with antithyroid drugs. All receptors derive from a woman aged 25 to 39 with Graves disease.

This clonotype appeared a few times. The chain recombines TRBV19 with TRBJ2-6; D tentatively fits TRBD1 or TRBD2 (5 bases each). The CDR3 extends over 13 amino acids. V lost 8 bases, J lost 8 bases, and 13 bases lay in between. Germline CDR1 is LNHDA and CDR2 is SQIVND (reference sequence). CDR3 amino acids: CASGQGVSNVLTF. As DNA, the CDR3 is TGTGCCAGTGGCCAGGGAGTTTCCAACGTCCTGACTTTC. Complete variable domain (other parts from reference TRBV19 and TRBJ2-6): DGGITQSPKYLFRKEGQNVTLSCEQNLNHDAMYWYRQDPGQGLRLIYYSQIVNDFQKGDIAEGYSVSREKKESFPLTVTSAQKNPTAFYLCASGQGVSNVLTFGAGSRLTVL.

This rearrangement joins TRBV19 to TRBJ1-2, with D perhaps matching TRBD1 (5 bases). Germline CDR1 LNHDA, CDR2 SQIVND (reference sequence). This CDR3 is 13 amino acids long. Trimming took off 0 bases at V and 7 bases at J, with 9 bases between the two ends. CDR3 sequence: CASSIEGAGGYTF. The CDR3 coding sequence is TGTGCCAGTAGTATAGAAGGGGCCGGTGGCTACACCTTC.

This clonotype was detected a few times. V is TRBV5-1 and J is TRBJ2-2; D not certain. The CDR3 has 13 amino acids. Germline V CDR1 and CDR2: SGHRS, YFSETQ. The V end lost 1 base, the J end lost 3 bases, and 4 bases lay between the germline ends. The CDR3 protein is CASSLQDTGELFF. CDR3 nucleotides: TGCGCCAGCAGCTTGCAGGACACCGGGGAGCTGTTTTTT. The full variable domain, rest sourced from reference TRBV5-1 and TRBJ2-2, is KAGVTQTPRYLIKTRGQQVTLSCSPISGHRSVSWYQQTPGQGLQFLFEYFSETQRNKGNFPGRFSGRQFSNSRSEMNVSTLELGDSALYLCASSLQDTGELFFGEGSRLTVL.

This clonotype was detected only a few times. The chain has TRBV12-3 or TRBV12-4 and TRBJ2-3; TRBD2 aligns across 9 bases. The junction had 12 bases not matched to a gene; V was cut back by 2 bases and J by 6 bases. CDR3 length: 17 amino acids. This CDR3 reads CASSLKRLAVRGDTQYF. The CDR3 bases are TGTGCCAGCAGTTTAAAGCGACTAGCGGTCCGAGGGGATACGCAGTATTTT.

The gene calls are TRBV6-2 or TRBV6-3 and TRBJ2-7; 8 nucleotides agree with TRBD1. V dropped 6 bases and J dropped 2; count of bases not matched to a gene: 3. The CDR3 has 13 amino acids. Germline values: CDR1 MNHEY, CDR2 SVGEGT. CDR3 region: CASRDREPYEQYF. The CDR3 DNA reads as TGTGCCAGCAGGGACAGGGAACCCTACGAGCAGTACTTC.

This clonotype was recorded at least ten times. The V gene is TRBV5-1, the J gene TRBJ2-1; D ambiguous. Trimming removed 2 bases from V and 0 bases from J, with 12 bases in between. The germline CDR1 and CDR2 sequences are SGHRS and YFSETQ. The CDR3 contains 16 residues. As DNA, the CDR3 is TGCGCCAGCAGCTTTCAACCCACGAGCTCCTACAATGAGCAGTTCTTC. Protein: CASSFQPTSSYNEQFF.

At least ten counts were recorded for this clonotype. The V call is TRBV7-3, the J call TRBJ2-7; 7 bases line up with TRBD2. The germline CDR1 and CDR2 sequences are SGHTA and FQGTGA. The CDR3 is 14 amino acids. V trimming: 5 bases; J trimming: 6 bases; junction bases outside the gene matches: 10. The CDR3 sequence: CASSALAEASEQYF. The CDR3 bases are TGTGCCAGCAGCGCCCTAGCGGAAGCGTCCGAGCAGTACTTC.

This clonotype was observed a few times. This chain uses TRBV5-6 with TRBJ1-2; D is ambiguous. Germline-derived CDR1 and CDR2 are SGHDT and YYEEEE. V lost 0 bases and J lost 4, with 10 bases in between. There are 14 residues in the CDR3. CDR3 region: CASSLGSHPYGYTF. The CDR3 nucleotides are TGTGCCAGCAGCTTGGGATCTCATCCCTATGGCTACACCTTC.

This clonotype was detected ten times or more. The chain combines TRBV20-1 with TRBJ2-3, with 11 bases matching TRBD2. Trimming removed 1 base from V and 3 bases from J; junction bases left unmatched: 6. The CDR3 has 16 residues. Germline V CDR1 and CDR2: DFQATT, SNEGSKA (reference sequence). The CDR3 region is CSARGNIAGGTDTQYF. The CDR3 DNA reads TGCAGTGCTAGAGGGAATATAGCGGGAGGGACAGATACGCAGTATTTT.